This note documents a single TCR beta chain sequence. V dropped 1 base and J dropped 1 base, with 11 bases sitting between them. The CDR3 runs 16 residues. In germline, CDR1 is SGHAT, CDR2 FQNNGV. This specimen comes from a study of blood T cell repertoires in COVID-19. Study context: Acute and convalescent COVID-19 samples came from the United States, Italy and Spain. Nucleic acid was either cDNA or gDNA, and it came from T cells, B-cell-depleted T cells, or PBMCs.

Per the study methods: Reference gene primers were amplified, and this amplification served to estimate nucleated cell counts. Data came from immunoSEQ multiplex PCR; TCRdb stores just in-frame clones and leaves some out. For V, J and clone size, that table is used; D and trimming come from the DNA. The profile shows 100,000 or so clones, less than 85% of them singletons. The TCR originated in a woman aged 70-85 years with active or convalescent COVID-19. The sequenced sample consisted of peripheral blood. V and J are TRBV11-2 and TRBJ1-5, with a weak D call TRBD1 (6 bases). CDR3 bases: TGTGCCAGCAGCTTAGGAGGAGGACAGAGCAATCAGCCCCAGCATTTT. This encodes CASSLGGGQSNQPQHF.